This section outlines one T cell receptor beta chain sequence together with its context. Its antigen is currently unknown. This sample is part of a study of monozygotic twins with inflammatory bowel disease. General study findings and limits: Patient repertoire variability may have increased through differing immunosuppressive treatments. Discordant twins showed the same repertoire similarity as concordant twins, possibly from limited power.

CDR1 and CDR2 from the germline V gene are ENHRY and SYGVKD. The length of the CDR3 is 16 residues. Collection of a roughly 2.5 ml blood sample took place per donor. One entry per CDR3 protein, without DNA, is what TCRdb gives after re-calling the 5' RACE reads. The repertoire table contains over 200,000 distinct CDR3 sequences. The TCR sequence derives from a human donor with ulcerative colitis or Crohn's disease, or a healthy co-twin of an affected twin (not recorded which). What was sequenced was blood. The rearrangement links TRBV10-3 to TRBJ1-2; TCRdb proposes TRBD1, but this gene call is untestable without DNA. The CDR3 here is CASTPELGRRDHGYTF.